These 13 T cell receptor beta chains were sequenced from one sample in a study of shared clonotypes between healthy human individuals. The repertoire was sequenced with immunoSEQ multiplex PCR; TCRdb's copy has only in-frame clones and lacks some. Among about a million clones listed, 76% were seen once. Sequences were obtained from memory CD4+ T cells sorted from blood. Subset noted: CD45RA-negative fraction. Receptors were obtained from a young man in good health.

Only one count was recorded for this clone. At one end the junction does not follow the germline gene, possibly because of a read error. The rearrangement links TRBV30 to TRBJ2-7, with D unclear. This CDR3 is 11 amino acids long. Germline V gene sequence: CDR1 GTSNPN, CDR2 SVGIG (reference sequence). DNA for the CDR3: TGTGCCTGGAACGATGCCTACGGGCAGTACTTC. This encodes CAWNDAYGQYF.

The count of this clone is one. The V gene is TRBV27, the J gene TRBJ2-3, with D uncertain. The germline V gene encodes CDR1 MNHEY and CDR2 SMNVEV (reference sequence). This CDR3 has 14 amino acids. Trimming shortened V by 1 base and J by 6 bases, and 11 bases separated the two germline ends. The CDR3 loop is CASSLYPRQDTQYF. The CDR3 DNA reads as TGTGCCAGCAGTTTATACCCTCGGCAGGATACGCAGTATTTT.

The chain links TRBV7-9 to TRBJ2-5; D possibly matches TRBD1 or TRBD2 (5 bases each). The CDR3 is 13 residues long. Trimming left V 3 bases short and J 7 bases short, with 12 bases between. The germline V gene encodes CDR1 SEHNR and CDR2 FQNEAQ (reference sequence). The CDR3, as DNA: TGTGCCAGCAGCTTTGTCGGGACGGGGACCCAGTACTTC. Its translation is CASSFVGTGTQYF.

The CDR3 DNA is TGTGCCAGCAGCTCGACAGCCTCCTACGAGCAGTACTTC. Its translation is CASSSTASYEQYF. J is TRBJ2-7 and V is TRBV7-3, with D perhaps matching TRBD1 (5 bases). The V gene lost 4 bases and the J gene lost 0 bases, with 7 bases spanning the gap. CDR1 is SGHTA and CDR2 is FQGTGA in the germline V gene. The length of the CDR3 is 13 residues.

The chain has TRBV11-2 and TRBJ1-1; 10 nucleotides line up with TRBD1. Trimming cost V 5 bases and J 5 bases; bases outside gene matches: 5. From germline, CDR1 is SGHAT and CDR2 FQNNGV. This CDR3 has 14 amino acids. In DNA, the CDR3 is TGTGCCAGCAGCCGGGACAGGGGAGGAACTGAAGCTTTCTTT. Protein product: CASSRDRGGTEAFF.

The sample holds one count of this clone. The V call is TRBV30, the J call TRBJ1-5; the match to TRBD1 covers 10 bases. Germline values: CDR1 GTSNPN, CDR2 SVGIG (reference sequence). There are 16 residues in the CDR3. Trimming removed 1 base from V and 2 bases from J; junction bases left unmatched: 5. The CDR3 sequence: CAWSGDRGLGNQPQHF. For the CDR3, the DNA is TGTGCCTGGAGTGGAGACAGGGGGCTGGGCAATCAGCCCCAGCATTTT.

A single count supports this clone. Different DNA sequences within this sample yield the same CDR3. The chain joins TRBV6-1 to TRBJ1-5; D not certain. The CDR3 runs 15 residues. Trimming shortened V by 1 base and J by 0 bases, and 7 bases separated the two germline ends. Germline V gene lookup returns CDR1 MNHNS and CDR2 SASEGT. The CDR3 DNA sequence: TGTGCCAGCAGTGAAGGAACTGATAGCAATCAGCCCCAGCATTTT. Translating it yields CASSEGTDSNQPQHF.

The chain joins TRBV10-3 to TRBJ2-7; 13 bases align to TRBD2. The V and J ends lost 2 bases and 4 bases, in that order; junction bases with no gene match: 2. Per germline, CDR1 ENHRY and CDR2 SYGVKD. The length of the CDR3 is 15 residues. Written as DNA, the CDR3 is TGTGCCATCAGTGAGACTAGCGGGGGGGCGTACGAGCAGTACTTC. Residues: CAISETSGGAYEQYF.

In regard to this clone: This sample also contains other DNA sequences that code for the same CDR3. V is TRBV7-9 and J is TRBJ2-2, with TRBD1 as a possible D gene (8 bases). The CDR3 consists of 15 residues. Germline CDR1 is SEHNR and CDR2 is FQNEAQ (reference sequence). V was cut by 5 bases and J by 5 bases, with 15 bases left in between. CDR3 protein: CASSPGQGGTGELFF. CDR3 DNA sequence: TGTGCCAGCAGCCCTGGACAGGGAGGGACCGGGGAGCTGTTTTTT. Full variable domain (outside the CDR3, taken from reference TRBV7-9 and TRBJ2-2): DTGVSQNPRHKITKRGQNVTFRCDPISEHNRLYWYRQTLGQGPEFLTYFQNEAQLEKSRLLSDRFSAERPKGSFSTLEIQRTEQGDSAMYLCASSPGQGGTGELFFGEGSRLTVL.

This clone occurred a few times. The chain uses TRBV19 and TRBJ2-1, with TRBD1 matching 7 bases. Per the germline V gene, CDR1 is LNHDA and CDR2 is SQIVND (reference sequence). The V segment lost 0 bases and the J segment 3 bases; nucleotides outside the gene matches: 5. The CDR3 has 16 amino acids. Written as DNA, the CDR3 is TGTGCCAGTAGTATAGAAACAGGGGTTGGCTACAATGAGCAGTTCTTC. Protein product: CASSIETGVGYNEQFF.

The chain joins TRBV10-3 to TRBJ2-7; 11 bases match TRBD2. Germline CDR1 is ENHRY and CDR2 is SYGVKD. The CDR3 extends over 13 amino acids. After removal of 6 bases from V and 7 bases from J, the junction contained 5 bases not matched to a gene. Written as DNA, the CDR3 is TGTGCCATCAGCCTAGCGGGGGGCGTGGAGCAGTACTTC. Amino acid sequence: CAISLAGGVEQYF.

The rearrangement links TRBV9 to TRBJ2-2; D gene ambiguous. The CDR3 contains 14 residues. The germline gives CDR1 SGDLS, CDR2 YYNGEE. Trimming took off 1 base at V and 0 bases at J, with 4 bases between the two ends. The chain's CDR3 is CASSVRPNTGELFF. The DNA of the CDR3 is TGTGCCAGCAGCGTACGACCGAACACCGGGGAGCTGTTTTTT. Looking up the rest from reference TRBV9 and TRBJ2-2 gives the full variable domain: DSGVTQTPKHLITATGQRVTLRCSPRSGDLSVYWYQQSLDQGLQFLIQYYNGEERAKGNILERFSAQQFPDLHSELNLSSLELGDSALYFCASSVRPNTGELFFGEGSRLTVL.

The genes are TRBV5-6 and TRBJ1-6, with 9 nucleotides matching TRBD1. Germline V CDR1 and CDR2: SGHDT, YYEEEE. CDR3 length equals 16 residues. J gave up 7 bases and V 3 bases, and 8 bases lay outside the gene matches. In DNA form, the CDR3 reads TGTGCCAGCAGCTCCGGGACAGGGAAGGTGAATTCACCCCTCCACTTT. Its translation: CASSSGTGKVNSPLHF.